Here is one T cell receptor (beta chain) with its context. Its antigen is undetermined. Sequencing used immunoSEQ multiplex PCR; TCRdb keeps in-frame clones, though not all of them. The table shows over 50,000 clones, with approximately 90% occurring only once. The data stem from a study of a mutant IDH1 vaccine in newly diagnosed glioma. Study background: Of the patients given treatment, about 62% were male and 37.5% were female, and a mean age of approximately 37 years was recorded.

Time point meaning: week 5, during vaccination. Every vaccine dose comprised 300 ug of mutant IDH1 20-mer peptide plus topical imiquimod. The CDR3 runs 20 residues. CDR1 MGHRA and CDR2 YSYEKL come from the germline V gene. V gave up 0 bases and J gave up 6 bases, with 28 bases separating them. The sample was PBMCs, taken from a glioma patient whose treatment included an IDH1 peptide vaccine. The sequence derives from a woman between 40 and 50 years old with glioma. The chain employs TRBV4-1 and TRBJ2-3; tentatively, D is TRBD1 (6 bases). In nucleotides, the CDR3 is TGCGCCAGCAGCCAAGAGGAAGGGACACTATGGGGCATGGCCTTGGATACGCAGTATTTT. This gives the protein CASSQEEGTLWGMALDTQYF.